This is a list of T cell receptor beta chains from one sample in a study of blood T cells in healthy people across ages. TCRdb fed the 5' RACE reads into MiXCR, producing one record per CDR3 protein. This sample has about 1.1 million distinct CDR3 sequences; roughly two fifths occur once, and the top ten carry less than 15%. The sequenced sample consisted of blood. The receptor source for this set is a man younger than 30 in good health. CDR3s include the opening cysteine and the closing phenylalanine or tryptophan. D genes are given only for firm matches. Rows may omit the clone size; those that give it use once, few, many or a size class.

CSAPIPLAGRVEQFF	TGCAGTGCTCCAATCCCCCTAGCGGGGAGGGTCGAGCAGTTCTTC	TRBV20-1	.	TRBJ2-1	TRBD2
CASGQGGYGYTF	TGTGCCAGCGGCCAAGGGGGCTATGGCTACACCTTC	TRBV28	many	TRBJ1-2	.
CASSQSPWTASNQPQHF	TGTGCCAGCAGCCAATCTCCCTGGACAGCCAGCAATCAGCCCCAGCATTTT	TRBV4-2	.	TRBJ1-5	.
CASSGDTDNEQFF	TGCGCCAGCAGCGGGGACACAGACAATGAGCAGTTCTTC	TRBV4-3	.	TRBJ2-1	.
CASRKTDGLLFINYGYTF	TGTGCCAGCCGGAAAACGGACGGTCTTTTATTCATCAACTATGGCTACACCTTC	TRBV12-3/TRBV12-4	few	TRBJ1-2	.
CASSRQPYQETQYF	TGTGCCAGCAGCCGCCAGCCGTACCAAGAGACCCAGTACTTC	TRBV11-1	.	TRBJ2-5	.
CASIGTGGADTQYF	TGTGCCAGTATTGGGACAGGTGGGGCAGATACGCAGTATTTT	TRBV19	few	TRBJ2-3	TRBD1
CSARSRHEQFF	TGCAGTGCTAGGTCGCGCCATGAGCAGTTCTTC	TRBV20-1	few	TRBJ2-1	.
CASSHETGEKAKNIQYF	TGCGCCAGCAGCCACGAGACAGGGGAAAAAGCCAAAAACATTCAGTACTTC	TRBV4-1	.	TRBJ2-4	TRBD1
CASSDTGTGGRREAFF	TGTGCCAGCAGTGACACCGGGACAGGGGGGAGACGTGAAGCTTTCTTT	TRBV6-4	.	TRBJ1-1	TRBD1
CSARNRGGYGYTF	TGCAGTGCTAGAAACAGGGGGGGCTATGGCTACACCTTC	TRBV20-1	.	TRBJ1-2	TRBD1
CASSLEEESYEQYF	TGTGCCAGCAGCTTAGAAGAGGAGTCCTACGAGCAGTACTTC	TRBV7-2	few	TRBJ2-7	.
CSVGPTTYSNQPQHF	TGCAGTGTGGGACCGACCACTTATAGCAATCAGCCCCAGCATTTT	TRBV20-1	few	TRBJ1-5	.
CASSQDVRTSGYNEQFF	TGTGCCAGCAGCCAAGATGTCAGGACTAGCGGATACAATGAGCAGTTCTTC	TRBV4-2	.	TRBJ2-1	TRBD2
CASSLSGTGLNNEQFF	TGCGCCAGCAGCCTATCCGGGACAGGGTTGAACAATGAGCAGTTCTTC	TRBV4-3	few	TRBJ2-1	TRBD1
CASSKGPDSEGTTDTDTQYF	TGTGCCAGCAGCAAAGGCCCGGACAGCGAGGGGACTACTGACACAGATACGCAGTATTTT	TRBV21-1	few	TRBJ2-3	.
CASTEWGVSANYGYTF	TGTGCCAGCACCGAATGGGGGGTCTCGGCCAACTATGGCTACACCTTC	TRBV6-1	.	TRBJ1-2	.
CASSHGSVYNSPLHF	TGTGCCAGCAGCCACGGTTCCGTTTATAATTCACCCCTCCACTTT	TRBV4-2	once	TRBJ1-6	.
CASSLDLGASNYGYTF	TGCGCCAGCAGCTTGGATTTGGGGGCTTCTAACTATGGCTACACCTTC	TRBV5-1	few	TRBJ1-2	.
CSVLEQGGGGGYTF	TGCAGCGTCCTAGAACAGGGAGGCGGAGGAGGCTACACCTTC	TRBV29-1	.	TRBJ1-2	.
CASSLGGADYGYTF	TGTGCCAGCAGTTTAGGGGGGGCAGACTATGGCTACACCTTC	TRBV12-3/TRBV12-4	.	TRBJ1-2	.
CSARATGGSYNEQFF	TGCAGTGCTAGAGCGACAGGGGGCTCTTACAATGAGCAGTTCTTC	TRBV20-1	few	TRBJ2-1	TRBD1
CASSQAGGLYEQYF	TGTGCCAGCAGCCAAGCGGGGGGGCTGTACGAGCAGTACTTC	TRBV3-1	.	TRBJ2-7	TRBD2
CASSPSAGALEKLFF	TGTGCCAGCAGCCCAAGTGCGGGGGCGCTAGAAAAACTGTTTTTT	TRBV9	.	TRBJ1-4	.
CASSQIDSMNTEAFF	TGCGCCAGCAGCCAAATCGACAGCATGAACACTGAAGCTTTCTTT	TRBV4-1	.	TRBJ1-1	.
CASSVASPGAGNIQYF	TGTGCCAGCAGCGTAGCGAGTCCAGGGGCGGGAAACATTCAGTACTTC	TRBV7-2	.	TRBJ2-4	.
CASSLVGASTDTQYF	TGTGCCAGCAGCTTAGTTGGGGCAAGCACAGATACGCAGTATTTT	TRBV7-2	many	TRBJ2-3	.
CSSDQGDGGNPGELFF	TGCAGTTCGGATCAGGGGGATGGGGGAAACCCCGGGGAGCTGTTTTTT	TRBV20-1	.	TRBJ2-2	TRBD1
CASSLRGVPDHIQYF	TGCGCCAGCAGCTTGAGAGGGGTACCAGATCACATTCAGTACTTC	TRBV5-1	.	TRBJ2-4	.
CASSYSMASGGSTYEQYF	TGTGCCAGCAGTTACTCGATGGCTAGCGGGGGGTCCACCTACGAGCAGTACTTC	TRBV6-5	few	TRBJ2-7	TRBD2
CASSMAQGFGYTF	TGTGCCAGTAGTATGGCTCAGGGGTTTGGCTACACCTTC	TRBV19	few	TRBJ1-2	.
CASSSLGQGAAEAFF	TGCGCCAGCAGCTCCCTGGGACAGGGGGCCGCTGAAGCTTTCTTT	TRBV5-1	.	TRBJ1-1	TRBD1
CASSLGQAGGELFF	TGTGCCAGCAGCCTTGGACAGGCTGGCGGGGAGCTGTTTTTT	TRBV2	.	TRBJ2-2	TRBD1
CSAPSAGDHYGYTF	TGCAGTGCTCCTTCGGCAGGGGACCACTATGGCTACACCTTC	TRBV20-1	.	TRBJ1-2	.
CASRSGTGAGELFF	TGTGCCAGCAGATCAGGGACAGGGGCCGGGGAGCTGTTTTTT	TRBV6-6	.	TRBJ2-2	TRBD1
CSGSGGADNERFF	TGCAGCGGCAGCGGGGGGGCAGATAATGAGCGGTTCTTC	TRBV29-1	once	TRBJ2-1	TRBD2
CASSTGNGNEQFF	TGTGCCAGCAGTACAGGGAATGGGAATGAGCAGTTCTTC	TRBV25-1	.	TRBJ2-1	.